The present T cell receptor (beta chain) was sequenced within a study of early T cells in non-severe SARS-CoV-2 infection. Study background: With bulk RNA from unsorted whole blood as input, sequencing yielded unpaired chains. Study-level points and caveats: VDJdb matching favored anti-spike CD8 responses, missing private and CD4 specificities.

Points on this clonotype: Its antigen is undetermined.

Individual cDNA molecules carried attached unique molecular identifiers. From the 5' RACE reads, TCRdb called clonotypes with MiXCR, one entry per CDR3 protein. The profile shows tens of thousands of distinct CDR3 sequences, roughly 4.7% of them singletons. Germline V gives CDR1 KGHSH, CDR2 LQKENI. CDR3 length: 11 residues. V was pared by 6 bases and J by 5 bases, with 6 bases between. The chain employs TRBV18 and TRBJ2-3; D remains ambiguous. The TCR originated in an adult who was a healthcare worker with PCR-confirmed SARS-CoV-2 infection or an uninfected control (not recorded which). Sequencing was done on a sample of whole blood. CDR3 sequence (DNA): TGTGCCAGCTCCGATCTAGATACGCAGTATTTT. Translation gives CASSDLDTQYF.